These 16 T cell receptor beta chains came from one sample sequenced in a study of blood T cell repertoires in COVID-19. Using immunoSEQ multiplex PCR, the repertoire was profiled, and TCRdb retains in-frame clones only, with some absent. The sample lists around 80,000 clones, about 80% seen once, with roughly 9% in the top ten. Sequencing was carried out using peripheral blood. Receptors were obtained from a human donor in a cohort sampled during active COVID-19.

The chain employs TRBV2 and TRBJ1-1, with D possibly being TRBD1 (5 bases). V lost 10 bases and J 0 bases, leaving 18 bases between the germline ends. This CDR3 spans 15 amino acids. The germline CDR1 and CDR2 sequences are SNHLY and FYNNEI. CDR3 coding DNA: TGTGCCACCGAAGGGGCCAGTAAAATGAACACTGAAGCTTTCTTT. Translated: CATEGASKMNTEAFF. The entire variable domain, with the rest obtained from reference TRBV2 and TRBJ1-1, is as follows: EPEVTQTPSHQVTQMGQEVILRCVPISNHLYFYWYRQILGQKVEFLVSFYNNEISEKSEIFDDQFSVERPDGSNFTLKIRSTKLEDSAMYFCATEGASKMNTEAFFGQGTRLTVV.

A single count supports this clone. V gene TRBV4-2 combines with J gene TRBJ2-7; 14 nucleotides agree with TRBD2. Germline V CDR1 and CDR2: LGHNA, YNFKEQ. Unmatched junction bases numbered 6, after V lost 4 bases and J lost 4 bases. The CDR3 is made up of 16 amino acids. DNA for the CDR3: TGTGCCAGCAGCCCGACAGGGACTAGCGGGAGTTACGAGCAGTACTTC. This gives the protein CASSPTGTSGSYEQYF.

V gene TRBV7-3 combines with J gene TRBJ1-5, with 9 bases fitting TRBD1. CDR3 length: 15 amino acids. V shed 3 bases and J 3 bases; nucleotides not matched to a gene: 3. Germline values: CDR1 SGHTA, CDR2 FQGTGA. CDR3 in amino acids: CASSLGQGPNQPQHF. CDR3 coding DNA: TGTGCCAGCAGCTTGGGACAGGGTCCCAATCAGCCCCAGCATTTT.

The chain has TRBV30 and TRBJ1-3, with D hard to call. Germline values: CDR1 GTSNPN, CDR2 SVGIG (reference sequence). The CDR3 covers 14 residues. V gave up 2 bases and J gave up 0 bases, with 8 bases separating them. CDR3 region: CAWSPGASGNTIYF. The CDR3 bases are TGTGCCTGGAGTCCCGGAGCCTCTGGAAACACCATATATTTT.

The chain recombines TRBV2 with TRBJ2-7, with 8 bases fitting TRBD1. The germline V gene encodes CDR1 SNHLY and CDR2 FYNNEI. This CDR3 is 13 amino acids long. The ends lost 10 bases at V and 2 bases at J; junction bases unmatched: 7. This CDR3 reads CAIASDRAYEQYF. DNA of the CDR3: TGTGCCATCGCTTCGGACAGGGCCTACGAGCAGTACTTC.

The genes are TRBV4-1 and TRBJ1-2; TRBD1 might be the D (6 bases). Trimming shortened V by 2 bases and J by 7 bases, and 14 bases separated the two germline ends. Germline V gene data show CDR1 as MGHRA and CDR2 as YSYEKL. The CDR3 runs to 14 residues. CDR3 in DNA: TGCGCCAGCAGCCAATTAACAGGGTTGGGTGGCTACACCTTC. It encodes CASSQLTGLGGYTF.

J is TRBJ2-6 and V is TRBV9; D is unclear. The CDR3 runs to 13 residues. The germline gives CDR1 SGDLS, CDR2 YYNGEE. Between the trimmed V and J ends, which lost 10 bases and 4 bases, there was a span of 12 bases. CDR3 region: CAERKEGANVLTF. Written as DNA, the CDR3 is TGTGCCGAAAGGAAGGAGGGGGCCAACGTCCTGACTTTC.

The CDR3 here is CASSLGLGTSVSYEQYF. As DNA, the CDR3 is TGTGCCAGCAGCTTAGGCCTCGGGACTAGCGTATCCTACGAGCAGTACTTC. This rearrangement joins TRBV11-2 to TRBJ2-7, with TRBD2 matching over 10 bases. Germline V gives CDR1 SGHAT, CDR2 FQNNGV. Trimming cost V 1 base and J 1 base; bases outside gene matches: 7. The CDR3 runs 17 residues.

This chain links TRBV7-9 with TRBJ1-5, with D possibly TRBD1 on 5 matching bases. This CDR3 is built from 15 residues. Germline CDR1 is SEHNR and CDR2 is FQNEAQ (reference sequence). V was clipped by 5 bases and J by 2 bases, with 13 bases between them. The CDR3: CASSLGGGGNQPQHF. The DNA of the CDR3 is TGTGCCAGCAGCCTGGGGGGAGGTGGCAATCAGCCCCAGCATTTT.

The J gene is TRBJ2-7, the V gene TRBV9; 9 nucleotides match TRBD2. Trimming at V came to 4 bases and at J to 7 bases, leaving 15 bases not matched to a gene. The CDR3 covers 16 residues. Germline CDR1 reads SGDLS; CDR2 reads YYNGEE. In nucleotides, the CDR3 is TGTGCCAGCAGCCCGAGAGGGACTAGCCAGACGTGGGAGCAGTACTTC. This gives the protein CASSPRGTSQTWEQYF.

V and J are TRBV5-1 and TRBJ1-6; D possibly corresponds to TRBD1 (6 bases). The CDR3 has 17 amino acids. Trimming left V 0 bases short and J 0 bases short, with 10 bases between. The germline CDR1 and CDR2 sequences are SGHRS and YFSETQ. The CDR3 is CASSLATGSSYNSPLHF. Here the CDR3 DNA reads TGCGCCAGCAGCTTGGCCACAGGGAGCTCCTATAATTCACCCCTCCACTTT.

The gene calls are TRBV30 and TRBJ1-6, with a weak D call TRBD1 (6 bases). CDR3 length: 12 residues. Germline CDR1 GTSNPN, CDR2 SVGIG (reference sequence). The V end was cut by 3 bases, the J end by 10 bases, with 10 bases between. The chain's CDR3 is CAWRPGESPLHF. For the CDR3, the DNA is TGTGCCTGGAGGCCAGGGGAATCACCCCTCCACTTT.

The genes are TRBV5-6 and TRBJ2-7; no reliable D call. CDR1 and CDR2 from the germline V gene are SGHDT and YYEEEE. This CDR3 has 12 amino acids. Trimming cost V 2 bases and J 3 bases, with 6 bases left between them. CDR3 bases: TGTGCCAGCAGCTTACAAGTCTACGAGCAGTACTTC. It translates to CASSLQVYEQYF.

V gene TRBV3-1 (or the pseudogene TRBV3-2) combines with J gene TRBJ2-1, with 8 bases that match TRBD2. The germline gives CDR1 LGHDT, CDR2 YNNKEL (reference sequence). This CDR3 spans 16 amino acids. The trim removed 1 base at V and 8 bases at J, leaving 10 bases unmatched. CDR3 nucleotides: TGTGCCAGCAGCCAAGTTCGGGCGGGAGGCTATGATGAGCAGTTCTTC. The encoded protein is CASSQVRAGGYDEQFF.

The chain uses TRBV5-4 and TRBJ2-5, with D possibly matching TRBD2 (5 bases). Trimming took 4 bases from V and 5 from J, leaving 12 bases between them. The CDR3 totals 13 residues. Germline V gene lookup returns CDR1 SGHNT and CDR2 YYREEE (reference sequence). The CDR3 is CASSLTGSETQYF. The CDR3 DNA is TGTGCCAGCAGCCTTACGGGGTCCGAGACCCAGTACTTC.

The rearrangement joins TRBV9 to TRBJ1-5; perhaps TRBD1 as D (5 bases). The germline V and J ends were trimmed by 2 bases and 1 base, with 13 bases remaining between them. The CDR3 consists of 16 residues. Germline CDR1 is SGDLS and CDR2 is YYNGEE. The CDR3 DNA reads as TGTGCCAGCAGCGTGGGAACAGGAATAAGCAATCAGCCCCAGCATTTT. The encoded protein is CASSVGTGISNQPQHF.